This entry is about one T cell receptor beta chain. Its antigen is as yet unknown. Terminally differentiated effector memory CD45RA+ cells were excluded from the naive CD8 cells, which were CD45RO-negative and positively selected for CCR7. The CDR3 loop spans 12 amino acids. V lost 3 bases and J lost 6, with 8 bases in between. Germline CDR1 and CDR2: MNHEY and SMNVEV (reference sequence). This sample is drawn from a study of shared clonotypes between healthy human individuals. Regarding the study as a whole: In having few donors, the study represented limited genetic and exposure-history diversity.

Every immunoSEQ plate was one replicate of a subset's evenly spread DNA. In replicate PCRs of sorted subsets, roughly 200 ng DNA, tens of thousands of T cell genomes, was used. Repertoires were generated with immunoSEQ multiplex PCR, while TCRdb's copy carries only in-frame clones and drops some. The sample shows 2 million to 2.5 million clones, about 95% of them seen only once. The V call is TRBV27, the J call TRBJ1-2; D is unclear. The sequence derives from a young man in good health. The sequenced material came from naive CD8+ T cells sorted from blood. CDR3 nucleotide sequence: TGTGCCAGCAGTTTTGACCGGGATGGCTACACCTTC. It encodes CASSFDRDGYTF.